These T cell receptor beta chains were read from a single sample in a study of response to subunit inactivated influenza vaccine. TCRdb reprocessed the RT-PCR reads with MiXCR, giving one entry per CDR3 protein. The sample yields roughly 760,000 distinct CDR3 sequences, around 21% seen once. This specimen was PBMCs from blood, taken more than 4 days after vaccination. The source is a man between 45 and 60 years old who received an inactivated influenza vaccine. CDR3s include the opening cysteine and the closing phenylalanine or tryptophan. D genes are given only for firm matches. Only some rows state a clone size, as once, few, many or a class for expanded clones.

D gene	V gene	J gene	CDR3 length	clone size	CDR3 DNA	CDR3 protein
TRBD2	TRBV7-8	TRBJ2-7	16	NA	TGTGCCAGCAGCTTACAGGTAGCGGGTCCCTCCTACGAGCAGTACTTC	CASSLQVAGPSYEQYF
TRBD1	TRBV7-6	TRBJ2-7	17	NA	TGTGCCAGCAGCTTAGTTGGGGGACAGGGACGGCCCTACGAGCAGTACTTC	CASSLVGGQGRPYEQYF
TRBD2	TRBV29-1	TRBJ2-7	16	many	TGCAGCGTTGAGATGGGACTTGCGGGAGGACCCTACGAGCAGTACTTC	CSVEMGLAGGPYEQYF
TRBD1	TRBV24-1	TRBJ2-1	13	NA	TGTGCCACCAACGGGCAACAAGGGGGCGCGCAGTTCTTC	CATNGQQGGAQFF
TRBD1	TRBV28	TRBJ1-1	12	NA	TGTGCCAGTTCGCAGGGGGCCACTGAAGCTTTCTTT	CASSQGATEAFF
TRBD1	TRBV4-2	TRBJ1-4	19	NA	TGTGCCAGCAGCCAAGATCCCGGGGGACAGGGCTTCCACTATGAAAAACTGTTTTTT	CASSQDPGGQGFHYEKLFF
TRBD1	TRBV11-2	TRBJ2-5	15	NA	TGTGCCAGCAGCTTAGACCCCAGGGGGAAAGAGACCCAGTACTTC	CASSLDPRGKETQYF
NA	TRBV7-9	TRBJ2-7	12	NA	TGTGCCAGCAGCTCTGACATGTTCGAGCAGTACTTC	CASSSDMFEQYF
NA	TRBV12-3/TRBV12-4	TRBJ1-4	14	few	TGTGCCAGCAGTTATGCAGGAACTAATGAAAAACTGTTTTTT	CASSYAGTNEKLFF
TRBD2	TRBV7-7	TRBJ2-5	15	NA	TGTGCTAGCAGCTTAGGGAGGGTCCTACAAGAGACCCAGTACTTC	CASSLGRVLQETQYF
NA	TRBV29-1	TRBJ2-7	10	many	TGCAGCGTTGGGGGTTACGAGCAGTACTTC	CSVGGYEQYF
NA	TRBV6-2/TRBV6-3	TRBJ2-7	14	many	TGTGCCAGCGGTAAAGATGCATCGCACTACGAGCAGTACTTC	CASGKDASHYEQYF
TRBD1	TRBV5-8	TRBJ2-5	14	few	TGTGCCAGCAGCGGAAGGACAGGGGGTTTGGCCCAGTACTTC	CASSGRTGGLAQYF
TRBD2	TRBV18	TRBJ2-1	18	NA	TGTGCCAGCTCACCGCAACTAGCGGGGGCCGCCACCTACAATGAGCAGTTCTTC	CASSPQLAGAATYNEQFF
NA	TRBV3-1	TRBJ2-5	12	few	TGTGCCAGCAGCCAAGTAGATGAGACCCAGTACTTC	CASSQVDETQYF
TRBD1	TRBV4-3	TRBJ1-2	15	few	TGCGCCAGCAGCCAAGAACACAGGGGCAACTATGGCTACACCTTC	CASSQEHRGNYGYTF
NA	TRBV11-2	TRBJ2-1	13	NA	TGTGCCAGCAGCTTACTGATGGGAGTTGAGCAGTTCTTC	CASSLLMGVEQFF
NA	TRBV4-3	TRBJ1-5	16	NA	TGCGCCAGCAGCCAAGGCCATGACAGCCCCAATCAGCCCCAGCATTTT	CASSQGHDSPNQPQHF
NA	TRBV5-1	TRBJ2-1	12	many	TGCGCCAGCAGCGACAGCGGGAATGAGCAGTTCTTC	CASSDSGNEQFF
NA	TRBV20-1	TRBJ1-6	14	NA	TGCAGTGCCCCCCGGCAGATCGTTAATTCACCCCTCCACTTT	CSAPRQIVNSPLHF
TRBD1	TRBV20-1	TRBJ1-1	11	NA	TGCAGTGCAGGGGGCGAAACTGAAGCTTTCTTT	CSAGGETEAFF
TRBD1	TRBV4-3	TRBJ1-1	16	NA	TGCGCCAGCAGCCGCGGACAGGGGCCGTTGAACACTGAAGCTTTCTTT	CASSRGQGPLNTEAFF
NA	TRBV7-8	TRBJ2-7	13	NA	TGTGCCAGCAGGATACCCGGCGCCTACGAGCAGTACTTC	CASRIPGAYEQYF
NA	TRBV27	TRBJ2-5	12	NA	TGTGCCAGCAGGGGAGCATCCTGGACCCAGTACTTC	CASRGASWTQYF
NA	TRBV7-8	TRBJ2-1	15	NA	TGTGCCAGCAGCCCCGGAGGACACCCCTACAATGAGCAGTTCTTC	CASSPGGHPYNEQFF
TRBD1	TRBV7-9	TRBJ2-6	16	NA	TGTGCCAGCAGCTGGACAGGGAGCCCTGGGGCCAACGTCCTGACTTTC	CASSWTGSPGANVLTF
TRBD1	TRBV7-9	TRBJ2-5	12	few	TGTGCCAGCAGACAAAACAGGGGAACCCAGTACTTC	CASRQNRGTQYF
NA	TRBV4-2	TRBJ1-6	16	NA	TGTGCCAGCAGCCAATCTATGGACAGTCTTAATTCACCCCTCCACTTT	CASSQSMDSLNSPLHF
NA	TRBV6-2/TRBV6-3	TRBJ2-7	16	NA	TGTGCCAGCAGTTACTCGAAAGGGACCTACTCCTACGAGCAGTACTTC	CASSYSKGTYSYEQYF
NA	TRBV6-6	TRBJ2-2	13	NA	TGTGCCAGCACGGCCTTGGGGACCGGGGAGCTGTTTTTT	CASTALGTGELFF
NA	TRBV6-1	TRBJ2-7	14	NA	TGTGCCAGCAGTAGGAAGGGAGAGCTTTACGAGCAGTACTTC	CASSRKGELYEQYF
TRBD2	TRBV11-2	TRBJ2-5	16	many	TGTGCCAGCAGTTTAAGAGATAGCGGGGGCATGGAGACCCAGTACTTC	CASSLRDSGGMETQYF
NA	TRBV7-9	TRBJ1-3	14	few	TGTGCCAGCAGCTTGGGAGCGAAGGGCGACACCATATATTTT	CASSLGAKGDTIYF
NA	TRBV6-2/TRBV6-3	TRBJ1-1	12	many	TGTGCCAGCGGCAGGGCGAACACTGAAGCTTTCTTT	CASGRANTEAFF
TRBD2	TRBV7-2	TRBJ2-7	17	NA	TGTGCCAGCAGCTTAAGCTGGGGGACTAGCGTCCCAAACGAGCAGTACTTC	CASSLSWGTSVPNEQYF
NA	TRBV15	TRBJ2-2	14	few	TGTGCCACAAAAGACAGGAGGAACACCGGGGAGCTGTTTTTT	CATKDRRNTGELFF
TRBD1	TRBV27	TRBJ2-2	17	NA	TGTGCCAGCAGTTCCATACAGGGGGCGCCGAACACCGGGGAGCTGTTTTTT	CASSSIQGAPNTGELFF
TRBD1	TRBV29-1	TRBJ2-1	14	few	TGCAGCGTTGAGATTAGGGGGCGAGACAATGAGCAGTTCTTC	CSVEIRGRDNEQFF
NA	TRBV5-1	TRBJ2-5	15	once	TGCGCCAGCAGCTTTACAGGGTCCGACGGGGGGACCCAGTACTTC	CASSFTGSDGGTQYF
TRBD2	TRBV9	TRBJ2-2	16	NA	TGTGCCAGCAGCGTACTAGCGGGTGGTTACACCGGGGAGCTGTTTTTT	CASSVLAGGYTGELFF
NA	TRBV18	TRBJ2-1	17	NA	TGTGCCAGCTCACCACCGATCGTTGTCAGGCCCTACAATGAGCAGTTCTTC	CASSPPIVVRPYNEQFF
NA	TRBV3-1	TRBJ2-6	16	NA	TGTGCCAGCAGCCAAGTTTTCGCCTCTGGGGCCAACGTCCTGACTTTC	CASSQVFASGANVLTF
TRBD1	TRBV6-1	TRBJ1-5	15	NA	TGTGCCAGCAGAAGACAGGGGATCCCCAATCAGCCCCAGCATTTT	CASRRQGIPNQPQHF
NA	TRBV5-1	TRBJ2-1	17	few	TGCGCCAGCAGCTTGGGATCGAGTGGGGGGTCCTACAATGAGCAGTTCTTC	CASSLGSSGGSYNEQFF
NA	TRBV7-9	TRBJ2-3	17	NA	TGTGCCAGCAGCCCTACGCGTGGGGCGAGTGGAACAGATACGCAGTATTTT	CASSPTRGASGTDTQYF
NA	TRBV7-9	TRBJ2-7	12	NA	TGTGCCAGCAGCTCCGGACAGTACGAGCAGTACTTC	CASSSGQYEQYF
TRBD1	TRBV6-1	TRBJ2-3	16	NA	TGTGCCAGCAGGACCGACAGGGGGACTAGCACAGATACGCAGTATTTT	CASRTDRGTSTDTQYF
TRBD1	TRBV10-3	TRBJ1-5	14	NA	TGTGCCACCCGGACAGGGACGGGCAATCAGCCCCAGCATTTT	CATRTGTGNQPQHF
TRBD2	TRBV14	TRBJ2-1	16	NA	TGTGCCAGCAGTCGGACTAGCGGAGTCACCTACAATGAGCAGTTCTTC	CASSRTSGVTYNEQFF
NA	TRBV28	TRBJ2-7	11	NA	TGTGCCAGCAGTTCCAACGCCGAGCAGTACTTC	CASSSNAEQYF
NA	TRBV12-3/TRBV12-4	TRBJ1-4	15	few	TGTGCCAGCAGTTCCGGGGGGCGAACTAATGAAAAACTGTTTTTT	CASSSGGRTNEKLFF
NA	TRBV10-3	TRBJ2-1	11	few	TGTGCCATCAGAAAAGGGGATGAGCAGTTCTTC	CAIRKGDEQFF
NA	TRBV3-1	TRBJ2-7	13	NA	TGTGCCAGCAGCCGGCACGGTTCCTACGAGCAGTACTTC	CASSRHGSYEQYF
NA	TRBV12-3/TRBV12-4	TRBJ1-1	13	few	TGTGCCAGCAGTCCCCGGCACCCAGATGAAGCTTTCTTT	CASSPRHPDEAFF
NA	TRBV5-1	TRBJ2-7	13	NA	TGCGCCAGCAGCATCGACCGGCACTACGAGCAGTACTTC	CASSIDRHYEQYF
TRBD1	TRBV7-9	TRBJ1-6	16	few	TGTGCCAGCAGCGCCAGGGGGGACAGGGGGCAATCACCCCTCCACTTT	CASSARGDRGQSPLHF